The rows below give T cell receptor beta chains drawn from one sample of a study of cytomegalovirus exposure and HLA in healthy donors. Method: immunoSEQ multiplex PCR; TCRdb's copy keeps in-frame clones and lacks some. Among tens of thousands of clones listed, 90% to 95% were seen once. The sequenced sample consisted of PBMCs. Every receptor here comes from a woman aged 25 to 39 in good health and CMV-seronegative. Each CDR3 is given with its conserved first and last residue. D genes are given only for firm matches. Only part of the rows carry a size: once, few, many, or a class if the clone is expanded.

v_gene,d_gene,j_gene,abundance,CDR3aa,CDR3nt
TRBV7-9,NA,TRBJ1-1,NA,CASSLSSGNTEAFF,TGTGCCAGCAGCTTATCAAGCGGTAATACTGAAGCTTTCTTT
TRBV7-9,TRBD1,TRBJ1-3,few,CACQLAMGQANTIYF,TGTGCCTGCCAACTAGCCATGGGACAGGCAAACACCATATATTTT
TRBV5-6,NA,TRBJ1-6,NA,CASSFFRPNRLSSPLHF,TGTGCCAGCAGCTTTTTTCGGCCCAACAGGTTAAGTTCACCCCTCCACTTT
TRBV7-8,TRBD1,TRBJ2-7,NA,CASSEQGASYEQYF,TGTGCCAGCAGCGAACAGGGGGCGAGTTACGAGCAGTACTTC
TRBV19,TRBD2,TRBJ2-4,NA,CASSIPGLAGVVNIQYF,TGTGCCAGTAGTATCCCGGGACTAGCGGGAGTGGTAAACATTCAGTACTTC
TRBV5-1,TRBD2,TRBJ2-5,NA,CASSLTSGQETQYF,TGCGCCAGCAGCTTGACTAGCGGACAAGAGACCCAGTACTTC
TRBV6-5,TRBD1,TRBJ1-5,NA,CASSRDRTNQPQHF,TGTGCCAGCAGCCGGGACAGGACCAATCAGCCCCAGCATTTT
TRBV7-2,NA,TRBJ1-3,once,CASSLQGSSGNTIYF,TGTGCCAGCAGCTTACAGGGTTCTTCTGGAAACACCATATATTTT
TRBV18,NA,TRBJ1-2,NA,CASSPRMAIDYTF,TGTGCCAGCTCACCGAGGATGGCAATCGACTACACCTTC
TRBV19,TRBD1,TRBJ1-1,once,CASSRPGQSTNTEAFF,TGTGCCAGTAGTAGACCGGGACAGTCGACGAACACTGAAGCTTTCTTT
TRBV7-9,NA,TRBJ2-1,NA,CASSLGGGPNNEQFF,TGTGCCAGCAGCTTAGGCGGAGGGCCTAACAATGAGCAGTTCTTC
TRBV19,TRBD2,TRBJ2-5,NA,CASSMWGLAGFETQYF,TGTGCCAGTAGTATGTGGGGACTAGCGGGATTTGAGACCCAGTACTTC
TRBV10-3,NA,TRBJ1-2,NA,CAIRPISTDHRVYYGYTF,TGTGCCATCAGACCGATAAGTACTGACCACAGGGTCTACTATGGCTACACCTTC
TRBV7-9,NA,TRBJ2-2,NA,CASSLDHLYTGELFF,TGTGCCAGCAGCTTAGATCACTTGTACACCGGGGAGCTGTTTTTT
TRBV5-6,NA,TRBJ2-6,NA,CASSHPPRTAGANVLTF,TGTGCCAGCAGCCATCCCCCCCGCACAGCTGGGGCCAACGTCCTGACTTTC
TRBV29-1,NA,TRBJ2-3,once,CSVETSLDTQYF,TGCAGCGTTGAGACTAGTTTGGATACGCAGTATTTT